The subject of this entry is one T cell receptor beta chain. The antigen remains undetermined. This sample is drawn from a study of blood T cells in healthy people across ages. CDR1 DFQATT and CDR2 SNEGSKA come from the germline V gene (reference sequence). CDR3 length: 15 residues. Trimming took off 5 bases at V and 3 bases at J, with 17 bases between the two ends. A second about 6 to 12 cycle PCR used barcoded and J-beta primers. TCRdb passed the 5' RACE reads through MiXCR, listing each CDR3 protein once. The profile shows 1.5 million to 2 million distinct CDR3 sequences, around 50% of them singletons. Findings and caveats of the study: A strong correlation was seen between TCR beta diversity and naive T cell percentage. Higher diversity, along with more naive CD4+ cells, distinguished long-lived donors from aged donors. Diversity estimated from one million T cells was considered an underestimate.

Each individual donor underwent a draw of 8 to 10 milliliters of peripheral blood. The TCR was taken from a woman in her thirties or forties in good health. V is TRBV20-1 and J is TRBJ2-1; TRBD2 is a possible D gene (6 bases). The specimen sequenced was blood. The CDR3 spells CSAGGGTPNYNEQFF. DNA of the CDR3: TGCAGTGCTGGGGGTGGGACTCCCAACTACAATGAGCAGTTCTTC.